The source of this T cell receptor (beta chain) is a study of shared clonotypes between healthy human individuals. On this clone: Its antigen is currently unknown.

Whole-study findings and limits: Generation of non-shared clonotypes was less probable than generation of clonotypes shared by all four donors.

Authors' processing steps: ImmunoSEQ output lacked quality scores and full-length reads, limiting matched filtering. Libraries were prepared by immunoSEQ multiplex PCR; TCRdb keeps only in-frame clonotypes and omits some of them. V, J and clone size were drawn from that table, and D and trimming were deduced from the DNA. The sample contains millions of clones, roughly 95% of which appear only once. Naive CD8 isolation took CD45RO-negative cells positively selected for CCR7 and excluded terminally differentiated effector memory CD45RA+ cells. Germline assignment: CDR1 SGHTA and CDR2 FQGNSA. V lost 1 base and J lost 5, with 9 bases in between. This CDR3 is built from 14 residues.

This TCR came from a man in his late teens or twenties in good health. The sample was naive CD8+ T cells sorted from blood. V is TRBV7-2 and J is TRBJ2-1; D remains ambiguous. The CDR3 DNA is TGTGCCAGCAGCTTAGGGCCCAGCGACAATGAGCAGTTCTTC. Residues: CASSLGPSDNEQFF.